These 21 T cell receptor beta chains share one sample of origin, sequenced in a study of post-analysis software for immune sequencing data. No antigens are known for them. Study-wide points: Roughly five TRBV segments appeared more often in patients than in controls, and TRBV5-6, TRBV5-1 and TRBV20-1 were among these.

cDNA libraries of TCR beta carried unique molecular identifiers. TCRdb reprocessed the PCR reads via MiXCR and lists one record per CDR3 protein. The data hold roughly 540,000 distinct CDR3 sequences, with roughly 34% observed a single time. The source material was blood. Receptor source: a girl under 18 with multiple sclerosis.

The chain employs TRBV6-5 and TRBJ1-5, with no clear D. This CDR3 is built from 14 residues. Germline loops: CDR1 MNHEY, CDR2 SVGAGI. The ends were cut back, 2 bases at V and 3 bases at J, with 8 bases in the middle. CDR3 bases: TGTGCCAGCAGTTACAATAAAGCCAATCAGCCCCAGCATTTT. Translated: CASSYNKANQPQHF.

In its sample, this clonotype was seen a few times. J is TRBJ1-5 and V is TRBV6-1; no clear D gene. The CDR3 has 17 residues. The V gene's germline CDR1 is MNHNS and CDR2 SASEGT. Deletions cut 6 bases from V and 3 bases from J, with 21 bases between. CDR3 region: CASRLGQFPPTNQPQHF. Written as DNA, the CDR3 is TGTGCCAGCAGATTGGGTCAGTTTCCCCCCACCAATCAGCCCCAGCATTTT.

The CDR3 DNA reads TGTGCCAGCAGATCACGCGAAAAACTGTTTTTT. Translation gives CASRSREKLFF. This sequence joins TRBV6-5 and TRBJ1-4; D gene ambiguous. The CDR3 totals 11 residues. Deletions cut 6 bases from V and 8 bases from J, with 7 bases between. Germline CDR1 and CDR2: MNHEY and SVGAGI.

This clonotype has more than one count but fewer than ten. The rearrangement uses TRBV6-5 and TRBJ2-7; D may be TRBD2 (6 bases). The CDR3 runs 16 residues. CDR1 and CDR2 (germline): MNHEY, SVGAGI. Trimming cost V 0 bases and J 2 bases, with 14 bases left between them. The DNA for the CDR3 is TGTGCCAGCAGTTACTCGAGAGGGGCTAGCGCCTACGAGCAGTACTTC. This codes for CASSYSRGASAYEQYF.

The chain recombines TRBV12-3 or TRBV12-4 with TRBJ1-1, with D tentatively TRBD1 (6 bases). The CDR3 contains 12 residues. The V end was cut by 5 bases, the J end by 7 bases, with 11 bases between. CDR3 region: CASSPGGDEAFF. The CDR3 DNA is TGTGCCAGCAGTCCCGGGGGCGATGAAGCTTTCTTT.

The chain uses TRBV7-9 and TRBJ2-5; maybe TRBD1 (6 bases). The V gene lost 5 bases and the J gene lost 3 bases, with 16 bases spanning the gap. Germline assignment: CDR1 SEHNR and CDR2 FQNEAQ (reference sequence). The CDR3 contains 15 residues. The CDR3 DNA sequence: TGTGCCAGCAGCAATGGGGGCTTCGGGGAAGAGACCCAGTACTTC. Protein product: CASSNGGFGEETQYF.

V gene TRBV6-6 combines with J gene TRBJ1-5; no firm D call. Germline CDR1 reads MNHNY; CDR2 reads SVGAGI (reference sequence). V lost 0 bases to trimming and J lost 0 bases, with 6 bases between them. The CDR3 is made up of 15 amino acids. CDR3 bases: TGTGCCAGCAGTTACTCTGACTATAGCAATCAGCCCCAGCATTTT. Protein product: CASSYSDYSNQPQHF.

The chain couples TRBV6-1 to TRBJ2-7; no clear D gene. The germline CDR1 and CDR2 sequences are MNHNS and SASEGT. This CDR3 comprises 13 residues. Deletions cut 3 bases from V and 0 bases from J, with 6 bases between. The CDR3 sequence is CASSEASSYEQYF. The CDR3 coding sequence is TGTGCCAGCAGTGAGGCCTCCTCCTACGAGCAGTACTTC.

This chain connects TRBV27 to TRBJ1-2; no reliable D call. V was cut by 6 bases and J by 1 base, with 9 bases left in between. The CDR3 extends over 13 amino acids. The germline V gene has CDR1 MNHEY and CDR2 SMNVEV (reference sequence). The CDR3 here is CASRPTSNYGYTF. The DNA for the CDR3 is TGTGCCAGCAGGCCCACAAGTAACTATGGCTACACCTTC.

This chain links TRBV4-1 with TRBJ2-1; 11 nucleotides align to TRBD2. Germline assignment: CDR1 MGHRA and CDR2 YSYEKL. The CDR3 sequence is 17 residues long. Trimming removed 3 bases from V and 13 bases from J; junction bases left unmatched: 17. CDR3 in DNA: TGCGCCAGCAGCCAGCTGGCCGGGACTAGCGGAGGGGTCCGCCAGTTCTTC. Its translation: CASSQLAGTSGGVRQFF.

V gene TRBV21-1 combines with J gene TRBJ2-7; the table gives TRBD1 as D, unverified against the DNA. TRBV21-1 counts as a pseudogene. The CDR3 has 11 amino acids. Here the CDR3 reads CARDGNYEQYF. CDR3 in DNA: TGTGCCAGGGACGGGAACTACGAGCAGTACTTC.

This rearrangement joins TRBV24-1 to TRBJ2-1; 11 bases line up with TRBD1. V lost 9 bases and J lost 7; bases outside the gene matches: 4. CDR3 size: 13 residues. Germline V CDR1 and CDR2: KGHDR, SFDVKD. DNA for the CDR3: TGTGCCACCGGACAGGGGGCTGGGAATGAGCAGTTCTTC. Translating gives CATGQGAGNEQFF.

The chain links TRBV20-1 to TRBJ2-5; 8 bases are a match to TRBD1. Germline V gene data show CDR1 as DFQATT and CDR2 as SNEGSKA (reference sequence). This CDR3 comprises 16 residues. The J segment lost 1 base and the V segment lost 6 bases, leaving 13 bases of the junction unmatched. The CDR3 sequence is CSAKRDRGQVQETQYF. In nucleotides, the CDR3 is TGCAGTGCCAAACGCGACAGGGGTCAAGTCCAAGAGACCCAGTACTTC.

The rearrangement links TRBV20-1 to TRBJ2-7; TRBD1 agrees at 8 bases. The CDR3 loop spans 14 amino acids. The germline V gene has CDR1 DFQATT and CDR2 SNEGSKA (reference sequence). The junction had 12 bases not matched to a gene; V was cut back by 6 bases and J by 5 bases. CDR3 sequence reads: CSADLGQGVHEQYF. CDR3 DNA: TGCAGTGCCGATTTAGGACAGGGTGTCCACGAGCAGTACTTC.

This clonotype showed up many times. V gene TRBV29-1 combines with J gene TRBJ2-7, with D possibly matching TRBD2 (7 bases). The CDR3 loop spans 14 amino acids. With 2 bases removed from V and 8 bases from J, the gap between germline ends came to 19 bases. Germline CDR1 and CDR2: SQVTM and ANQGSEA. Written as DNA, the CDR3 is TGCAGCGTTGAATCCGGCGGGGGCACGATGAAGCAGTACTTC. As protein: CSVESGGGTMKQYF.

The V call is TRBV13, the J call TRBJ1-4; D is perhaps TRBD1 (6 bases). Germline loops: CDR1 PRHDT, CDR2 FYEKMQ (reference sequence). The CDR3 spans 15 residues. Trimming took 3 bases from V and 8 from J, leaving 16 bases between them. The CDR3 DNA sequence: TGTGCCAGCAGCTTTGAGGGGGGTCTGGGGGAAAAACTGTTTTTT. It yields the protein CASSFEGGLGEKLFF.

This chain connects TRBV7-2 to TRBJ2-7; a weak D match, TRBD2 (5 bases). Germline V lookup: CDR1 SGHTA, CDR2 FQGNSA. V shed 5 bases and J shed 3 bases, with 11 bases lying between them. The CDR3 is 13 residues long. The chain's CDR3 is CASSPDWSYEQYF. The CDR3 nucleotides read TGTGCCAGCAGCCCGGACTGGAGCTACGAGCAGTACTTC.

The chain joins TRBV12-3 or TRBV12-4 to TRBJ2-1, with 9 nucleotides matching TRBD1. This CDR3 has 14 amino acids. Trimming at V came to 6 bases and at J to 5 bases, leaving 5 bases not matched to a gene. CDR3 sequence: CASSPRTGDNEQFF. The CDR3 coding sequence is TGTGCCAGCAGCCCAAGGACAGGGGACAATGAGCAGTTCTTC.

This clonotype was seen only a few times. J is TRBJ2-5 and V is TRBV24-1; D is uncertain. From germline, CDR1 is KGHDR and CDR2 SFDVKD. V lost 2 bases and J lost 9, with 15 bases in between. CDR3 length: 14 amino acids. The CDR3 spells CATSDYDASEAQYF. Here the CDR3 DNA reads TGTGCCACCAGTGATTATGACGCTAGTGAGGCCCAGTACTTC.

The genes are TRBV6-5 and TRBJ1-6, with 9 bases fitting TRBD1. CDR1 is MNHEY, CDR2 SVGAGI, per germline. Losses at the gene ends were 5 bases for V and 6 bases for J; bases not matched to a gene: 8. This CDR3 contains 16 residues. DNA for the CDR3: TGTGCCAGCAGTCCCGCCGGGACAGGGAGTAATTCACCCCTCCACTTT. Residues: CASSPAGTGSNSPLHF.

The chain employs TRBV4-1 and TRBJ1-2; TRBD1 matches at 7 bases. The germline gives CDR1 MGHRA, CDR2 YSYEKL. There are 15 residues in the CDR3. V lost 4 bases and J lost 4; bases outside the gene matches: 9. CDR3 nucleotides: TGCGCCAGCAGCCCCACGACAGGGTTCTTCTATGGCTACACCTTC. Protein product: CASSPTTGFFYGYTF.